This passage covers 20 T cell receptor beta chains from one sample sequenced in a study of radiation and T cells in renal cell carcinoma. Profiled with immunoSEQ multiplex PCR; TCRdb holds only in-frame clones, not every one. The table lists 150,000 or so clones, 88% of them singletons. Sample time point: blood 4 weeks post-SBRT, at nephrectomy. This sample's treatment: 15 Gy SBRT to primary tumor, nephrectomy 4 weeks later. Sample: blood, taken from a patient whose treatment included radiotherapy and nephrectomy. The receptors stem from a woman aged 50 to 60 with renal cell carcinoma.

CDR3 sequence reads: CASSIPTGGSYEQYF. DNA for the CDR3: TGCGCCAGCAGCATACCCACAGGGGGCTCCTACGAGCAGTACTTC. The chain is built from TRBV4-1 and TRBJ2-7; 8 nucleotides agree with TRBD1. J gave up 0 bases and V 5 bases, and 6 bases lay outside the gene matches. This CDR3 has 15 amino acids. In germline, CDR1 is MGHRA, CDR2 YSYEKL.

This clone occurred once. This sequence joins TRBV5-6 and TRBJ1-2, with TRBD1 identical over 7 bases. CDR3 length: 14 residues. Germline CDR1 and CDR2: SGHDT and YYEEEE. J gave up 4 bases and V 4 bases, and 7 bases lay outside the gene matches. CDR3 in amino acids: CASSPGTELYGYTF. In DNA, the CDR3 is TGTGCCAGCAGCCCTGGGACAGAACTCTATGGCTACACCTTC.

This clone has just a few counts. The chain joins TRBV9 to TRBJ2-1; D gene unclear. V lost 2 bases and J 5 bases, leaving 11 bases between the germline ends. There are 14 residues in the CDR3. Germline values: CDR1 SGDLS, CDR2 YYNGEE. This CDR3 is CASSVRWENNEQFF. The CDR3 coding sequence is TGTGCCAGCAGCGTTAGGTGGGAAAACAATGAGCAGTTCTTC.

CDR3 loop: CASSASTGTANEKLFF. CDR3 DNA sequence: TGTGCCAGCAGCGCTAGTACAGGGACGGCTAATGAAAAACTGTTTTTT. This chain connects TRBV9 to TRBJ1-4; D may be TRBD1 (6 bases). CDR1 is SGDLS, CDR2 YYNGEE, per germline. Between the trimmed V and J ends, which lost 3 bases and 3 bases, there was a span of 15 bases. CDR3 length: 16 amino acids.

The rearrangement uses TRBV4-2 and TRBJ1-2; 8 nucleotides match TRBD1. The CDR3 is made up of 15 amino acids. With V trimmed by 4 bases and J by 4 bases, 8 bases remained unmatched. From germline, CDR1 is LGHNA and CDR2 YNFKEQ. The DNA of the CDR3 is TGTGCCAGCAGCCGAGAAACAGGGGGTGGCTATGGCTACACCTTC. Residues: CASSRETGGGYGYTF.

This chain uses TRBV28 with TRBJ1-2; no clear D gene. V gave up 4 bases and J gave up 8 bases, with 14 bases separating them. Germline V gives CDR1 MDHEN, CDR2 SYDVKM. The CDR3 runs to 13 residues. The CDR3 nucleotides are TGTGCCAGCAGTTGGATAGGGCTAGAAGGCTACACCTTC. This sequence encodes CASSWIGLEGYTF.

The chain is built from TRBV25-1 and TRBJ1-5, with D uncertain. CDR1 and CDR2 (germline): MGHDK, SYGVNS. V was pared by 3 bases and J by 4 bases, with 13 bases between. The CDR3 extends over 15 amino acids. The DNA of the CDR3 is TGTGCCAGCAGTGACTCGGGAAAAGTAAATCAGCCCCAGCATTTT. Encoded protein: CASSDSGKVNQPQHF.

This clone was observed a few times. J is TRBJ1-1 and V is TRBV6-1, with D unresolved. Germline assignment: CDR1 MNHNS and CDR2 SASEGT. V lost 3 bases and J 5 bases, leaving 7 bases between the germline ends. CDR3 length equals 12 residues. CDR3 coding DNA: TGTGCCAGCAGTGATCGGGTTACTGAAGCTTTCTTT. Protein sequence: CASSDRVTEAFF.

V and J are TRBV2 and TRBJ2-7; no clear D gene. There are 14 residues in the CDR3. V dropped 2 bases and J dropped 6 bases, with 14 bases sitting between them. From germline, CDR1 is SNHLY and CDR2 FYNNEI. The CDR3 is CASSELRQVGEQYF. As DNA, the CDR3 is TGTGCCAGCAGTGAACTAAGGCAGGTAGGCGAGCAGTACTTC.

The chain couples TRBV14 to TRBJ1-4, with D uncertain. Germline V CDR1 and CDR2: SGHDN, FVKESK. V lost 0 bases, J lost 7 bases, and 12 bases lay in between. The CDR3 loop spans 15 amino acids. CDR3 region: CASSQDPRAGEKLFF. As DNA, the CDR3 is TGTGCCAGCAGCCAAGATCCGAGGGCGGGTGAAAAACTGTTTTTT.

V is TRBV27 and J is TRBJ1-1; D is undetermined. Germline CDR1 MNHEY, CDR2 SMNVEV (reference sequence). This CDR3 is built from 15 residues. Between the trimmed V and J ends, which lost 3 bases and 3 bases, there was a span of 14 bases. CDR3 DNA: TGTGCCAGCAGTTTTTCAGCGGACGGAGACACTGAAGCTTTCTTT. It codes for CASSFSADGDTEAFF.

Only one count was recorded for this clone. V gene TRBV29-1 combines with J gene TRBJ1-2, with 8 positions matching TRBD1. V was pared by 7 bases and J by 3 bases, with 7 bases of the junction left unmatched. From germline, CDR1 is SQVTM and CDR2 ANQGSEA. The CDR3 has 13 amino acids. The CDR3 loop reads CSAETGVHYGYTF. The CDR3, as DNA: TGCAGCGCTGAGACAGGGGTCCACTATGGCTACACCTTC.

V and J are TRBV18 and TRBJ1-1; 8 bases agree with TRBD1. Losses at the gene ends were 4 bases for V and 12 bases for J; bases not matched to a gene: 10. The length of the CDR3 is 13 residues. Per germline, CDR1 KGHSH and CDR2 LQKENI. In DNA form, the CDR3 reads TGTGCCAGCTCACTAGACAGGGGATCGGTAACTTTCTTT. Protein: CASSLDRGSVTFF. The entire variable domain, with the rest obtained from reference TRBV18 and TRBJ1-1, is as follows: NAGVMQNPRHLVRRRGQEARLRCSPMKGHSHVYWYRQLPEEGLKFMVYLQKENIIDESGMPKERFSAEFPKEGPSILRIQQVVRGDSAAYFCASSLDRGSVTFFGQGTRLTVV.

Note on this clone: The junction and the germline gene differ at one end; a read error may be behind it. This chain connects TRBV7-7 to TRBJ2-1, with 8 bases aligning to TRBD1. The CDR3 totals 12 residues. Per germline, CDR1 SSHAT and CDR2 FNYEAQ (reference sequence). In nucleotides, the CDR3 is TGTGCTAGCAGCTTAGCAGGGGGCGAGCAGTTCTTC. This encodes CASSLAGGEQFF.

V usage is TRBV30 and J usage is TRBJ2-1; 10 nucleotides align to TRBD2. CDR1 and CDR2 from the germline V gene are GTSNPN and SVGIG (reference sequence). The CDR3 length is 15 residues. V lost 3 bases to trimming and J lost 1 base; unmatched junction nucleotides: 3. The CDR3 loop is CAWRTSGLSYNEQFF. In DNA, the CDR3 is TGTGCCTGGAGGACTAGCGGGTTATCCTACAATGAGCAGTTCTTC.

In nucleotides, the CDR3 is TGTGCCAGCAGCTTGTTATTGAACACTGAAGCTTTCTTT. Translation: CASSLLLNTEAFF. This chain connects TRBV5-8 to TRBJ1-1; the D is unclear. The CDR3 has 13 amino acids. CDR1 is SGHTS, CDR2 YDEGEE, per germline. Trimming cost V 1 base and J 0 bases, with 4 bases left between them.

This rearrangement joins TRBV9 to TRBJ2-2; D is unresolved. V shed 2 bases and J shed 5 bases, with 10 bases lying between them. The germline CDR1 and CDR2 sequences are SGDLS and YYNGEE. CDR3 length: 14 amino acids. The CDR3 here is CASSVTRVTGELFF. In DNA, the CDR3 is TGTGCCAGCAGCGTCACCCGGGTGACCGGGGAGCTGTTTTTT.

This clone was picked up a small number of times. The V and J genes are TRBV6-5 and TRBJ1-3; no reliable D call. Germline V gene sequence: CDR1 MNHEY, CDR2 SVGAGI. V was clipped by 7 bases and J by 4 bases, with 11 bases between them. CDR3 length: 13 amino acids. CDR3 loop: CASTWREGNTIYF. Here the CDR3 DNA reads TGTGCCAGCACCTGGAGGGAGGGAAACACCATATATTTT.

The rearrangement links TRBV5-4 to TRBJ2-7, with D uncertain. CDR3 length: 13 amino acids. The germline CDR1 and CDR2 sequences are SGHNT and YYREEE (reference sequence). V was cut by 6 bases and J by 0 bases, with 10 bases left in between. CDR3 sequence (DNA): TGTGCCAGCAATCCCGATAACTCCTACGAGCAGTACTTC. Amino acid sequence: CASNPDNSYEQYF.

This chain joins TRBV7-9 and TRBJ1-1, with a weak D call TRBD1 (5 bases). Trimming left V 0 bases short and J 6 bases short, with 11 bases between. The CDR3 extends over 14 amino acids. CDR1 and CDR2 from the germline V gene are SEHNR and FQNEAQ (reference sequence). In DNA form, the CDR3 reads TGTGCCAGCAGCTTAGCGGGGCAGGTCCCTGAAGCTTTCTTT. It codes for CASSLAGQVPEAFF. The whole variable domain, remainder taken from reference TRBV7-9 and TRBJ1-1, is DTGVSQNPRHKITKRGQNVTFRCDPISEHNRLYWYRQTLGQGPEFLTYFQNEAQLEKSRLLSDRFSAERPKGSFSTLEIQRTEQGDSAMYLCASSLAGQVPEAFFGQGTRLTVV.